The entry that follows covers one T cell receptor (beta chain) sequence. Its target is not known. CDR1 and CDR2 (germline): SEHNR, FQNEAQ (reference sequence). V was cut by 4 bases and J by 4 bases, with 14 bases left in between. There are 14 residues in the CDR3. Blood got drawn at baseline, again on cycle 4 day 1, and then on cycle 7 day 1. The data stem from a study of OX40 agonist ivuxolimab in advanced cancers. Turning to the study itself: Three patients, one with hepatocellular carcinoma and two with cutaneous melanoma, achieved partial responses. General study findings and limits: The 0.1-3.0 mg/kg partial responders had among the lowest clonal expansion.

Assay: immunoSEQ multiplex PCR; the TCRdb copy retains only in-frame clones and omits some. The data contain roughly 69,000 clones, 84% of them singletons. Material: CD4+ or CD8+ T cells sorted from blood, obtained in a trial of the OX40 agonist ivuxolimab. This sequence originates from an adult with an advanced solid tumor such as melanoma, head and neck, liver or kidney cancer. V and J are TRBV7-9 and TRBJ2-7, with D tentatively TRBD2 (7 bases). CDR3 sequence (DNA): TGTGCCAGCAGCTGGGGGGGGACAAGTTACGAGCAGTACTTC. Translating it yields CASSWGGTSYEQYF.